Many counts were recorded for the clone carrying this T cell receptor (beta chain). Its antigen is not identified. Coverage ceases 3 residues before the CDR3 finishes, and the germline J gene fills in the end. Sequenced by immunoSEQ multiplex PCR; TCRdb stores in-frame clones only, minus some. The sample was found to contain about 81,000 clones, and every one recurs. This entry comes from a study of T cell clonality in common variable immunodeficiency. Study results and caveats: Links between repertoire features and CVID complications were heterogeneity-limited. The cause of increased CVID clonality remains unclear without subpopulation sequencing.

Germline lookup yields CDR1 SGHDT and CDR2 YYEEEE. CDR3 size: 15 residues. V lost 0 bases and J 3 bases, leaving 10 bases between the germline ends. The chain is built from TRBV5-6 and TRBJ2-1; D is unclear. The specimen sequenced was peripheral blood mononuclear cells. This TCR was sampled from a person aged 18 to 75 in good health. The CDR3 loop is CASSLELRHYNEQFF. The DNA read from the CDR3 is TGTGCCAGCAGCTTGGAACTCAGACACTACAATGAG.